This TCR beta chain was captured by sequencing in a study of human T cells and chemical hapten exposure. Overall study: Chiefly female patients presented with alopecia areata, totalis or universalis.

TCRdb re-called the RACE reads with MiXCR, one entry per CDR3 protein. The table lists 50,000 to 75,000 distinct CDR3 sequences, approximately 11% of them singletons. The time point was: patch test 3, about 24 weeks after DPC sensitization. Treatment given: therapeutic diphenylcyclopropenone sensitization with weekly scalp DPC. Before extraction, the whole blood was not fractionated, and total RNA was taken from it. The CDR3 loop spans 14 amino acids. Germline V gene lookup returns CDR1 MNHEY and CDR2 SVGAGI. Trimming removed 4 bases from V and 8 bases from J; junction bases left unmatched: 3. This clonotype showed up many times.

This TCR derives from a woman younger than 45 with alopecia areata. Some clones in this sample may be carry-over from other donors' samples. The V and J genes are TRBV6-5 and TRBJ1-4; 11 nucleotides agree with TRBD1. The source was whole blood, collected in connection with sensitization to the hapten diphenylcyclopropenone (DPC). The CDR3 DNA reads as TGTGCCAGCAGTTGGACAGGGGGCAGGGAAAAACTGTTTTTT. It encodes CASSWTGGREKLFF.